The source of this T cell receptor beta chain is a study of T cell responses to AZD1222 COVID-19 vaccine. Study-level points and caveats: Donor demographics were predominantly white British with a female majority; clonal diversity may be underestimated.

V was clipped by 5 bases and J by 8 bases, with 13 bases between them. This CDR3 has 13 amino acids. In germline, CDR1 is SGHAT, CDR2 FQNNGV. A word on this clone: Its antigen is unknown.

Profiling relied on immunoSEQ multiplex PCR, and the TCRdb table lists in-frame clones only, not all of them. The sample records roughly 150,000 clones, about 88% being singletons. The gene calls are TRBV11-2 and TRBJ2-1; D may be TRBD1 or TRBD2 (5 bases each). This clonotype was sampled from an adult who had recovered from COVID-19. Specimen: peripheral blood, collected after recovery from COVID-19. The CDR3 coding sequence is TGTGCCAGCAGCCAGACAGCGGAGTATGAGCAGTTCTTC. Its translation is CASSQTAEYEQFF.